This T cell receptor (beta chain) was documented in a study of shared clonotypes between healthy human individuals. Regarding the study as a whole: Only blood was sampled; tissue repertoires likely differ. An expected dependence of interdonor clonotype sharing on sequencing depth was noted.

CDR1 and CDR2 from the germline V gene are SGHKS and YYEKEE (reference sequence). Trimming pared 2 bases from V and 4 bases from J, leaving 4 bases between. The CDR3 totals 11 residues. Deep was the level at which the assay was run. The table came from immunoSEQ multiplex PCR; TCRdb's copy has only in-frame clones and leaves some out. Of approximately 2,000,000 clones in the sample, 80% to 95% were seen once. To note about this clone: What it binds is not known.

This clonotype was sampled from a man younger than 35 in good health. Some clones in this sample may be carry-over from other donors' samples. The J gene is TRBJ2-7, the V gene TRBV5-5; D is undetermined. Material: naive CD4+ T cells from PBMCs. Sample subset: CD45RA+ positively selected. The CDR3 nucleotides read TGTGCCAGCAGCTTTTGGTACGAGCAGTACTTC. This codes for CASSFWYEQYF.